This TCR beta chain was recorded in a study of blood T cells in healthy people across ages. With a J-beta primer mix and a sample-barcoded 5' primer, a second PCR ran roughly 6 to 11 cycles. The template-switch adaptor was a 5' adaptor with 12 random nucleotides. It tagged each cDNA molecule. TCRdb recomputed calls from the 5' RACE reads with MiXCR, one row per CDR3 protein. The sample records some 670,000 distinct CDR3 sequences, over 40% being singletons. Comments on this clonotype: No antigen is known for it. A much larger clone differs by one base, so this may be a read error.

CDR3 length equals 17 residues. From germline, CDR1 is MGHRA and CDR2 YSYEKL. Notes on the study in general: Total diversity from one million sequenced T cells was likely underestimated. Both naive CD4+ cell counts and diversity were greater in long-lived donors than in aged donors.

The chain joins TRBV4-1 to TRBJ2-7; 11 bases align to TRBD2. The specimen sequenced was blood. This clonotype was obtained from a woman aged 80 or over in good health. CDR3 sequence (DNA): TGCGCCGGCAGCCAAGACTACGGGACTAGCGGAAACTACGAGCAGTACTTC. Protein sequence: CAGSQDYGTSGNYEQYF.